Listed here is a single TCR beta chain. The data were obtained in a study of blood T cell repertoires in COVID-19. The overall study: The United States, Italy and Spain were the sources of the acute and convalescent COVID-19 samples.

The assay was immunoSEQ multiplex PCR, and TCRdb's table has in-frame clones only and misses some. The table lists 75,000 to 90,000 clones, approximately 88% of them singletons. Sequencing was performed on peripheral blood. This receptor was identified in an elderly man with acute or convalescent COVID-19.

The CDR3 coding sequence is TGTGCCAGTAGCCAGACAGGAGGCAATCAGCCCCAGCATTTT. It translates to CASSQTGGNQPQHF. The chain recombines TRBV19 with TRBJ1-5; perhaps TRBD1 as D (6 bases). The CDR3 covers 14 residues. Germline-derived CDR1 and CDR2 are LNHDA and SQIVND (reference sequence). V lost 6 bases and J 2 bases, leaving 11 bases between the germline ends.